This TCR beta chain stems from a study of cytomegalovirus exposure and HLA in healthy donors (dated by TCRdb to 2017 to 2019). With respect to the entire study: An earlier analysis of a few hundred of the donors reported approximately 260 Gb of sequence data and 117 million unique TCR beta sequences obtained from around 190 million T cells. HLA typing covered class I and class II loci at four-digit resolution. In an earlier analysis of a few hundred of the donors, high-throughput TCR beta sequencing was used to judge whether each TCR beta V gene segment behaved as functional or pseudogenic. The study aimed to test whether signatures of past pathogen exposure could be identified by cataloging public T cell receptors. In the later analysis, no new phenotypic data were used to find candidate immune exposures; instead, reliance was placed on TCR beta sequences and their occurrence across donors. Typing coverage differed by locus: A, B, C, DRB1 and DQB1 were typed in roughly 620-630 donors, DQA1 in 522, DPA1 in around 610, and DPB1 in roughly 450. A handful of DR-DQ haplotypes were handled as single units for association and clustering because linkage in the cohort was strong. Among under 450 genotyped donors of the cohort, an average of approximately 230,000 unique TCR beta nucleotide sequences were sequenced per donor, roughly a sixth of them non-productive. A later analysis re-examined previously published TCR beta repertoires from over 500 donors and added high-resolution HLA genotyping to investigate patterns of TCR occurrence. Using immunosequencing, the study profiled T cell repertoires from around 670 subjects and related those repertoires to cytomegalovirus serostatus. The genetic ancestry cluster associated with self-reported Caucasian donors included about four fifths of the 398 genotyped donors. To predict cytomegalovirus infection status, the study combined high-throughput TCR immunosequencing, statistical association of individual TCRs with disease status, and machine learning. All discovery cohort repertoires had been generated on a single sequencing platform. In a later genetic analysis, genome-wide SNP genotypes for about 65% of the 666 donors were used, and that subset was treated as a discovery cohort. Along with the approximately 700-subject first cohort, a separate validation cohort of around 110 different subjects was used. An early release covering approximately 600 HLA-typed donors comprised about 300 gigabases of sequencing data and 85 million or so unique TCR sequences. Donor age, sex, ethnicity and CMV serostatus were compiled together with the repertoire data. Broader findings and caveats from the paper: Because some donors lacked HLA typing at each locus, the association tests relied only on the typed subset. The 87-base-pair reads could not distinguish some IMGT-functional V segments, including TRBV6-2 and TRBV6-3, so those segments were excluded. An earlier analysis of some 590 of the donors showed that most TCR beta V segments appeared in productive rearrangements either about 87% or about 30% of the time, which broadly matched IMGT annotations. Strong co-occurrence of HLA alleles, especially DR and DQ, made assigning TCR associations to individual alleles difficult. The authors suggested that the approach could potentially be extended to other disease states and immunological phenotypes. A further reported finding was that TCR beta sequences accurately predicted the HLA-A and HLA-B alleles for most subjects in the first cohort. A few of the identified cytomegalovirus-associated TCR beta chains were confirmed in vitro to be specific for cytomegalovirus antigens. Seventeen rarely observed V segments, including chromosome 9 orphons, were excluded from the earlier analysis of several hundred of the donors because counts were too low. Presence/absence analyses assumed roughly uniform sequencing depth across donors, an assumption that may not hold. A later genetic analysis associated a missense DCLRE1C variant with V-gene and J-gene trimming of TCR beta chains, and an independent cohort replicated the association. A later analysis associated about 17,000 TCR beta sequences with specific HLA alleles at a false discovery rate of 0.05. A cluster of highly shared sequence variants was judged likely to represent a technical artifact of the sequencing pipeline. In a later genetic analysis, fewer N-insertions in productive TCRs were reported among donors in an Asian-associated ancestry cluster than the roughly 700-donor mean. The classifier was reported to diagnose cytomegalovirus status with high specificity and sensitivity in both the original and validation cohorts. Immune exposure information for the cohort was limited to CMV serostatus. In a later analysis, HLA-associated TCR beta chains were found to be more clonally expanded and to have lower generation probabilities than equally common non-associated chains. According to a later analysis, most CMV-associated TCR beta chains appeared to be HLA-restricted, and the HLA associations seemed to be driven largely by CMV exposure. Linkage disequilibrium might explain the correlated functional status among segregating V segments, but an unknown experimental factor could not be ruled out. In a later analysis, several top co-occurrence clusters were reported to appear linked to parvovirus B19, influenza, CMV and Epstein-Barr virus. The cohort was sequenced for TCR beta chains only, and without alpha or paired-chain data the features that could be detected were limited. The study gave a list of some 150 TCR beta chains associated with cytomegalovirus. A later analysis found that TCR association rates varied across HLA loci, with DRB1 alleles showing the most associated TCRs and HLA-C alleles the fewest. Most TCR sequences were seen in very few donors, while some public TCRs were found in many individuals.

Libraries were made using the immunoSEQ multiplex PCR assay. For the multiplex PCR, a mixture combining 60 forward primers for TCR Vbeta segments and 13 reverse primers for TCR Jbeta segments was used. A multiplex PCR assay on genomic DNA amplified the CDR3 region of rearranged TCR beta genes. The Illumina HiSeq System was used to sequence the amplified TCR beta libraries as 87-base-pair reads. The authors' analysis ran thus. A later analysis counted some 74 million unique TCR beta chains across the 670 or so repertoires, and some 12 million of these chains were shared by at least two donors. Raw reads were error-corrected and collapsed into unique sequences with a nearest-neighbor algorithm that merged closely related sequences to remove PCR and sequencing errors. CDR3 sequences were aligned to IMGT reference sequences to assign V, D and J gene segments. Each retained sequence needed at least a six-nucleotide match to both a V gene segment and a J gene segment. A rearrangement counted as productive if the CDR3 had no stop codons and remained in frame with V and J, and every other rearrangement counted as non-productive. Following IMGT convention, CDR3 was defined as the stretch from the second conserved V-encoded cysteine up to the conserved J-encoded phenylalanine. The earlier analysis of 500 to 600 of the donors excluded sequences that lacked an unambiguous match to a single V gene segment. An earlier analysis of 500 to 600 of the donors classified V segments as functional when productive rearrangements were above 56.7% and as segregating when the standard deviation between donors was above 5%. A statistical classification framework was developed to diagnose cytomegalovirus status using the catalog of TCR beta chain sequences. In a later analysis, TCR nucleotide sequences were compared against IMGT/GENE-DB human TR gene sequences so that V and J genes could be assigned. The TCRdist pipeline was used in a later analysis to assign CDR3 sequences and most-parsimonious VDJ recombination scenarios. In a later analysis, each TCR beta chain was defined by its CDR3 amino acid sequence together with its V-gene family, and reads lacking a unique V-gene family were excluded. A later analysis removed roughly 590 highly shared, low-generation-probability nucleotide sequences to deal with suspected cross-contamination and a sequencing artifact. A later analysis calculated a clonal expansion index for each public chain from normalized within-repertoire ranks of inferred template counts. A later analysis computed generation probabilities with a VDJ recombination model fitted to out-of-frame rearrangements, and checked the results against IGoR. In a later analysis, TCR-TCR, TCR-HLA and TCR-CMV co-occurrence was scored with hypergeometric tests, and a repertoire-size bias correction was applied to TCR pairs. In a later analysis, false discovery rates were estimated by permuting HLA or CMV assignments 20 times. In a later analysis, co-occurring TCRs were grouped using DBSCAN, with TCRdist sequence similarity added in when clustering inside HLA-allele-positive subsets. Repertoires with fewer than 30,000 or more than 120,000 public chains, plus five repertoires with anomalous nucleotide sharing, were excluded from co-occurrence clustering. Sourced from immuneACCESS, this table was stored by TCRdb with only in-frame sequences that have V and J called. A share of the clones is absent; for the studies checked, an unresolved V gene accounts for under half, and the remainder has no known explanation. That table furnishes V, J and clone size, whereas the DNA furnished D and trimming. The sample table shows 90,000 to 120,000 clones, and roughly 80% are seen once. Roughly 2.5% of the sample is taken by the ten largest.

Relative to germline, V is missing 0 bases and J is missing 3 bases, with 8 bases of the junction outside any gene match. The CDR3 runs 17 residues from the cysteine to the phenylalanine. The DNA shown is the 51-base CDR3, in frame from base 1. Via the germline V gene, CDR1 is MGHRA and CDR2 YSYEKL. This clone has a single count. Its antigen specificity is not known. No much larger clone is present one base from it, and per-base qualities are unavailable. The cohort comprised some 700 healthy bone marrow donors. All cohort members were sampled while nominally healthy, although unrecorded immune exposures were likely present. The donor tested CMV seropositive and was one of the 289 seropositive cohort members. A peripheral blood sample was provided by each donor, and peripheral blood mononuclear cells were used for TCR beta sequencing. Genomic DNA was extracted from the blood cell samples with the Qiagen DNeasy Blood Extraction Kit.

What was sequenced was PBMCs. The chain uses TRBV4-1 and TRBJ1-1; 9 bases in between match TRBD1. The sequence came from a man aged 30-40 years in good health and CMV-seropositive. The nucleotides are TGCGCCAGCAGCCAAGATAGGGACAGGGATCTGGACACTGAAGCTTTCTTT. It is translated as CASSQDRDRDLDTEAFF.